The subject of this entry is one T cell receptor beta chain. Its target is unknown. Here immunoSEQ multiplex PCR was the method, and the copy in TCRdb shows in-frame clones only, minus some. The sample consists of under 200,000 clones, 94% of them appearing once. The sample comes from a study of OX40 agonist ivuxolimab in advanced cancers. Overall study results and limits: On average, CD8+ T cells had more expanded clones than CD4+.

Blood got drawn at baseline, again on cycle 4 day 1, and then on cycle 7 day 1. Germline CDR1 is SGHAT and CDR2 is FQNNGV. Trimming pared 3 bases from V and 11 bases from J, leaving 13 bases between. The CDR3 has 12 residues. The TCR comes from an adult with an advanced solid tumor such as melanoma, head and neck, liver or kidney cancer. Sequenced here: CD4+ or CD8+ T cells sorted from blood, sampled in a trial of the OX40 agonist ivuxolimab. The V call is TRBV11-2, the J call TRBJ1-1, with D unclear. CDR3 protein: CASSFVGGPAFF. As DNA, the CDR3 is TGTGCCAGCAGCTTCGTGGGCGGCCCGGCTTTCTTT.